These 13 T cell receptor beta chains were all obtained from the same sample, sequenced in a study of T cell responses to AZD1222 COVID-19 vaccine (TCRdb year 2021). The time point label, as the study defines it: baseline before first vaccination. The library was produced with the immunoSEQ multiplex PCR assay. Here the immuneACCESS table is served through TCRdb, limited to in-frame sequences with V and J called. Missing clones are a known gap in these copies; in checked studies unresolved V genes cover under half, and the rest lacks a known reason. Recorded for this sample are 100,000 to 150,000 clones; roughly 90% of them occurred a single time. The ten largest clones add up to more than 4% of the sample. The sample was peripheral blood, taken on day 0 of AZD1222 vaccination. Receptors originate from an adult in good health.

This chain joins TRBV27 and TRBJ2-5, with TRBD2 identical over 12 bases. Germline CDR1 and CDR2: MNHEY and SMNVEV (reference sequence). This CDR3 region has 16 residues. Trimming cost V 11 bases and J 9 bases; bases outside gene matches: 19. The DNA of the CDR3 is TGTGCCTCACACCCGACTAGCGGGGGACCACGTGTGGCCCAGTACTTC. Its protein is CASHPTSGGPRVAQYF.

Only one count was recorded for this clone. The genes are TRBV2 and TRBJ2-2, with 7 bases that match TRBD2. J was trimmed by 8 bases and V by 7 bases; bases with no gene match: 19. Germline values: CDR1 SNHLY, CDR2 FYNNEI. The CDR3 length is 17 residues. DNA for the CDR3: TGTGCCAGCATCCAGGTTTTAGCGGGCACGCCAAGGGGGGAGCTGTTTTTT. Translation: CASIQVLAGTPRGELFF.

V gene TRBV5-1 combines with J gene TRBJ1-5; 9 nucleotides match TRBD1. The CDR3 contains 16 residues. The germline gives CDR1 SGHRS, CDR2 YFSETQ. V trimming: 4 bases; J trimming: 3 bases; junction bases outside the gene matches: 8. The CDR3, as DNA: TGCGCCAGCAGCCCCGGGACAGGGACAAACAATCAGCCCCAGCATTTT. Translating gives CASSPGTGTNNQPQHF.

The chain combines TRBV11-2 with TRBJ2-7, with 8 bases lining up with TRBD1. V dropped 1 base and J dropped 3; count of bases not matched to a gene: 2. CDR1 SGHAT and CDR2 FQNNGV come from the germline V gene. This CDR3 contains 14 residues. Here the CDR3 reads CASSLGTGYYEQYF. CDR3 nucleotide sequence: TGTGCCAGCAGCTTAGGGACAGGGTACTACGAGCAGTACTTC.

CDR3 loop: CAWSDPYLGPGNTIYF. Here the CDR3 DNA reads TGTGCCTGGAGTGACCCCTATTTAGGGCCTGGAAACACCATATATTTT. The chain combines TRBV30 with TRBJ1-3; D unresolved. CDR1 and CDR2 (germline): GTSNPN, SVGIG (reference sequence). CDR3 length: 16 residues. The V gene lost 1 base and the J gene lost 2 bases, with 15 bases spanning the gap.

The CDR3 sequence is CASSPPNGETQYF. Here the CDR3 DNA reads TGTGCCAGCTCACCTCCGAATGGAGAGACCCAGTACTTC. The rearrangement links TRBV18 to TRBJ2-5; no clear D gene. Germline V lookup: CDR1 KGHSH, CDR2 LQKENI. There are 13 residues in the CDR3. V lost 3 bases to trimming and J lost 4 bases, with 9 bases between them.

The chain has TRBV3-1 (or the pseudogene TRBV3-2) and TRBJ1-6, with D unresolved. The CDR3 loop spans 15 amino acids. The germline gives CDR1 LGHDT, CDR2 YNNKEL (reference sequence). The ends were cut back, 1 base at V and 19 bases at J, with 23 bases in the middle. The CDR3 region has the DNA TGTGCCAGCAGCCAAGGGTCCTCTTATCGTCCCGCCCGTCACTTT. It encodes CASSQGSSYRPARHF.

This chain links TRBV7-9 with TRBJ2-5, with D possibly being TRBD1 (6 bases). The CDR3 length is 15 residues. Looked up from germline, CDR1 is SEHNR and CDR2 is FQNEAQ (reference sequence). Trimming shortened V by 5 bases and J by 1 base, and 14 bases separated the two germline ends. DNA of the CDR3: TGTGCCAGCAGCAAGGGGGATAGGGCCCAAGAGACCCAGTACTTC. It is translated as CASSKGDRAQETQYF.

The rearrangement joins TRBV4-3 to TRBJ1-6; D might be TRBD1 (5 bases). Between the trimmed V and J ends, which lost 4 bases and 9 bases, there was a span of 13 bases. This CDR3 is 14 amino acids long. Germline assignment: CDR1 LGHNA and CDR2 YSLEER. The CDR3 nucleotides are TGCGCCAGCAGCCCCGACAGCTACGGTTCACCCCTCCACTTT. As protein: CASSPDSYGSPLHF.

The chain links TRBV9 to TRBJ1-2; tentative D call: TRBD1 (6 bases). The CDR3 consists of 15 residues. CDR1 SGDLS and CDR2 YYNGEE come from the germline V gene. Deletions cut 3 bases from V and 4 bases from J, with 16 bases between. CDR3 nucleotides: TGTGCCAGCAGCGCCTCACCAGGGGACTCCTATGGCTACACCTTC. Amino acids: CASSASPGDSYGYTF.

The chain links TRBV28 to TRBJ2-7, with 9 bases matching TRBD2. In germline, CDR1 is MDHEN, CDR2 SYDVKM. The CDR3 sequence is 15 residues long. The V gene end was trimmed by 6 bases and the J gene end by 3 bases; junction bases not matched to a gene: 9. CDR3 sequence (DNA): TGTGCCAGCAGCTTGGTCGGGACTAGCATCTACGAGCAGTACTTC. This encodes CASSLVGTSIYEQYF.

The chain recombines TRBV18 with TRBJ2-1; 8 nucleotides match TRBD1. This CDR3 has 14 residues. CDR1 and CDR2 (germline): KGHSH, LQKENI. V was pared by 2 bases and J by 6 bases, with 3 bases of the junction left unmatched. The CDR3 sequence: CASSPGTGRNEQFF. CDR3 DNA sequence: TGTGCCAGCTCACCAGGGACAGGCCGCAATGAGCAGTTCTTC.

This sequence joins TRBV7-9 and TRBJ2-3, with 7 bases identical to TRBD2. The J segment lost 7 bases and the V segment lost 1 base, leaving 8 bases of the junction unmatched. CDR1 is SEHNR, CDR2 FQNEAQ, per germline (reference sequence). The CDR3 runs to 15 residues. The chain's CDR3 is CASSLGGSSAHTQYF. The DNA of the CDR3 is TGTGCCAGCAGCTTAGGCGGGAGTTCTGCCCATACGCAGTATTTT.